The rows below give T cell receptor beta chains drawn from one sample of a study of response to subunit inactivated influenza vaccine. From the RT-PCR reads, TCRdb called clonotypes with MiXCR, one entry per CDR3 protein. Among about 520,000 distinct CDR3 sequences listed, approximately 7.3% were seen once. The specimen was PBMCs from blood, collected approximately 25 months after vaccination. These receptors were taken from a man aged 50 to 75 who received an inactivated influenza vaccine. Each CDR3 is given with its conserved first and last residue. D genes are given only for firm matches. Clone size is not always given. Where it is, it says once, few, many or a class for expanded clones.

clone_size,v_call,d_call,j_call,cdr3_aa,cdr3_nt
many,TRBV2,-,TRBJ2-1,CASVSANEQFF,TGTGCCAGCGTCAGTGCCAATGAGCAGTTCTTC
many,TRBV5-1,TRBD1,TRBJ2-7,CASSFGPGQGQGPPHF,TGCGCCAGCAGCTTTGGACCGGGACAGGGCCAAGGCCCGCCCCACTTC
many,TRBV7-2,-,TRBJ2-5,CASSSRRSQETQYF,TGTGCCAGCAGCTCCCGAAGAAGCCAAGAGACCCAGTACTTC
-,TRBV20-1,TRBD2,TRBJ2-7,CSASESREGPHEQYF,TGCAGTGCTAGTGAGTCGCGGGAGGGCCCCCACGAGCAGTACTTC
-,TRBV12-3/TRBV12-4,TRBD1,TRBJ1-4,CASTNARTGGGEKLFF,TGTGCCAGCACCAATGCTAGGACAGGGGGCGGCGAAAAACTGTTTTTT
few,TRBV6-1,-,TRBJ1-4,CASAFGGPNEKLFF,TGTGCCAGCGCCTTCGGAGGGCCCAATGAAAAACTGTTTTTT
many,TRBV20-1,-,TRBJ2-7,CSARTSSYEQYF,TGCAGTGCTAGGACCAGCTCCTACGAGCAGTACTTC
many,TRBV12-3/TRBV12-4,-,TRBJ1-2,CASSFGRLYGYTF,TGTGCCAGCAGTTTCGGACGGCTTTATGGCTACACCTTC
many,TRBV29-1,-,TRBJ2-4,CSVVLGLAKNIQYF,TGCAGCGTTGTTTTAGGGTTAGCCAAAAACATTCAGTACTTC
many,TRBV7-2,-,TRBJ2-1,CASSLASRGIGNEQFF,TGTGCCAGCAGCTTAGCGTCCCGGGGGATCGGGAATGAGCAGTTCTTC
-,TRBV27,TRBD1,TRBJ2-1,CASRDRGPRSSYNEQFF,TGTGCCAGCCGGGACAGGGGGCCGAGAAGCTCCTACAATGAGCAGTTCTTC
-,TRBV6-2/TRBV6-3,TRBD2,TRBJ2-1,CASSYSTPFLAGKYNEQFF,TGTGCCAGCAGTTACTCGACTCCATTTCTAGCGGGGAAGTACAATGAGCAGTTCTTC
many,TRBV18,-,TRBJ2-5,CASSPPDSIRSETQYF,TGTGCCAGCTCACCACCGGACTCTATACGGTCCGAGACCCAGTACTTC
-,TRBV20-1,-,TRBJ2-3,CSARGVTSTDTQYF,TGCAGTGCTAGAGGGGTGACTAGCACAGATACGCAGTATTTT
few,TRBV5-5,-,TRBJ2-7,CASSLGELTGYEQYF,TGTGCCAGCAGCTTAGGGGAACTTACCGGCTACGAGCAGTACTTC
many,TRBV12-3/TRBV12-4,-,TRBJ2-7,CASGRTGYVSYEQYF,TGTGCCAGCGGAAGAACAGGGTACGTCTCCTACGAGCAGTACTTC
few,TRBV20-1,-,TRBJ2-5,CSASILSSQETQYF,TGCAGTGCTAGTATCCTAAGCTCACAAGAGACCCAGTACTTC
-,TRBV5-1,TRBD2,TRBJ2-3,CASSSSPSGVGDTQYF,TGCGCCAGCAGCTCCTCACCTAGCGGGGTGGGAGATACGCAGTATTTT